The clone carrying this T cell receptor beta chain turned up a few times. The assay was immunoSEQ multiplex PCR, and TCRdb's table has in-frame clones only and misses some. Of about 8,600 clones listed, around 90% are singletons. The sample is drawn from a study of blood T cell dynamics during melanoma immunotherapy. Study background: Standard first-line treatment here was pembrolizumab or nivolumab plus ipilimumab in metastatic melanoma.

Time point specified: week 3, after first cycle of checkpoint inhibitor. Blood was drawn before treatment and at week 3 after checkpoint blockade. Apart from a couple of fast progressors, RECIST 1.1 response was judged 12 weeks post-infusion. Prior systemic cancer therapy, immunosuppressant use and other active malignancies excluded patients. The source was blood, collected from a patient treated with checkpoint blockade. This receptor was identified in a human donor with melanoma.

CDR3 amino acids: CASSYSSRGSYEQYF. The CDR3 bases are TGTGCCAGCAGTTACTCGAGCAGGGGCTCCTACGAGCAGTACTTC. The genes are TRBV6-5 and TRBJ2-7; TRBD1 is a possible D gene (6 bases). CDR1 is MNHEY and CDR2 is SVGAGI in the germline V gene. The CDR3 spans 15 residues. The V end lost 0 bases, the J end lost 0 bases, and 9 bases lay between the germline ends.